A selection of T cell receptor beta chains follows, all from one sample in a study of vaccination and CD4 T cells after COVID-19. TCRdb ran MiXCR on the PCR reads and lists one entry per CDR3 protein. The repertoire holds around 16,000 distinct CDR3 sequences, with under 40% as singletons. Their recognized antigens are unknown. The source material was cultured CD4+ T cells from blood. These receptors came from a human donor with COVID-19. Each CDR3 is given with its conserved first and last residue. D genes are given only for firm matches. Clone size is shown for a subset of rows, as once, few, many or a class of expanded clone.

j_call d_call v_call clone_size cdr3_nt cdr3_aa
TRBJ2-2 . TRBV6-1 few TGTGCCAGCAGCCGATCGGGGGCGACGAACACCGGGGAGCTGTTTTTT CASSRSGATNTGELFF
TRBJ1-5 . TRBV19 . TGTGCCAGTACCGAGAGGCAGGGGAATCAGCCCCAGCATTTT CASTERQGNQPQHF
TRBJ1-1 . TRBV10-3 few TGTGCCATCAGTAGTACCCGGGACAAGGCTGAAGCTTTCTTT CAISSTRDKAEAFF
TRBJ2-3 . TRBV6-2/TRBV6-3 . TGTGCCAGCAGTTACGTGCTTGAGACAGATACGCAGTATTTT CASSYVLETDTQYF
TRBJ1-3 . TRBV5-1 . TGCGCCAGCAGCTTGGTCGTAGAGGGCACCATATATTTT CASSLVVEGTIYF
TRBJ2-7 TRBD2 TRBV20-1 large TGCAGTGCTCGCCCGGGGGGGCCCTCCTACGAGCAGTACTTC CSARPGGPSYEQYF
TRBJ2-1 . TRBV20-1 . TGCAGTGCTAGAGAGGGGGCGCGGGGCGAGCAGTTCTTC CSAREGARGEQFF
TRBJ2-2 . TRBV7-8 . TGTGCCAGCGATCCAAGGGGGGGGGCGAACACCGGGGAGCTGTTTTTT CASDPRGGANTGELFF
TRBJ2-5 . TRBV24-1 few TGTGCCACCAGTGATTACGGCAAGACACAAGAGACCCAGTACTTC CATSDYGKTQETQYF
TRBJ1-6 . TRBV7-9 few TGTGCCAGCAGCACCAACAGGCGGGGTTCACCCCTCCACTTT CASSTNRRGSPLHF
TRBJ2-7 TRBD1 TRBV5-1 once TGCGCCAGCAGCTTAACGGGACAGGGAAGAGCGGGCGAGCAGTACTTC CASSLTGQGRAGEQYF
TRBJ2-2 . TRBV5-1 medium-sized TGCGCCAGCAGCTTGGTAGGGACGAACACCGGGGAGCTGTTTTTT CASSLVGTNTGELFF
TRBJ2-3 TRBD2 TRBV6-5 few TGTGCCAGCAGTTACTCGACGCGGCTTCTAGCGGGGAAAGATACGCAGTATTTT CASSYSTRLLAGKDTQYF
TRBJ1-1 . TRBV7-9 few TGTGCCAGCAGCTTAGATTCCTACACTGAAGCTTTCTTT CASSLDSYTEAFF
TRBJ1-2 . TRBV30 . TGTGCCTGGAGTGGACTCCGCAACTATGGCTACACCTTC CAWSGLRNYGYTF
TRBJ2-2 . TRBV5-1 . TGCGCCAGCAGCTGGGGAAGGGGAGACACCGGGGAGCTGTTTTTT CASSWGRGDTGELFF
TRBJ2-7 . TRBV20-1 . TGCAGTGCCGCTCCCGGTGGGCAGTACTTC CSAAPGGQYF
TRBJ2-7 . TRBV7-3 . TGTGCCAGCAGCTTAAGGAGGTCGGGACCGCCCTTCTACGAGCAGTACTTC CASSLRRSGPPFYEQYF
TRBJ1-1 . TRBV6-4 few TGTGCCAGCAGTGAAACCATACAGGGCCCAAGAGCTTTCTTT CASSETIQGPRAFF
TRBJ2-3 . TRBV24-1 . TGTGCCACCAGGGGGGCGGGGGCGGAAGATACGCAGTATTTT CATRGAGAEDTQYF
TRBJ2-1 . TRBV6-1 . TGTGCCAGCCCCCGGGACGGCTCCTACAATGAGCAGTTCTTC CASPRDGSYNEQFF
TRBJ1-6 . TRBV20-1 few TGCAGTGCTATCCCAAGCCAGGGGAGGATGCGAAATTCACCCCTCCACTTT CSAIPSQGRMRNSPLHF
TRBJ2-1 . TRBV7-2 few TGTGCCAGCAGCTTAGGCGGCGGATCCTACAATGAGCAGTTCTTC CASSLGGGSYNEQFF
TRBJ2-1 TRBD1 TRBV24-1 . TGTGCCACTACCCCTGGACAGGGCACCTACAATGAGCAGTTCTTC CATTPGQGTYNEQFF
TRBJ2-5 . TRBV12-3/TRBV12-4 . TGTGCCAGCAGTCCTTCTCAGGGGTGGAGGGAGGAGACCCAGTACTTC CASSPSQGWREETQYF
TRBJ1-2 . TRBV27 . TGTGCCACCCATGGGGCCAACTATGGCTACACCTTC CATHGANYGYTF
TRBJ2-1 . TRBV20-1 . TGCAGTGCTAGAGATCGGTGGGCAGCATCCTACAATGAGCAGTTCTTC CSARDRWAASYNEQFF
TRBJ2-2 TRBD2 TRBV9 . TGTGCCAGCAGCGTGGCTAGCGGGGGCCTAAACACCGGGGAGCTGTTTTTT CASSVASGGLNTGELFF
TRBJ2-7 . TRBV6-5 . TGTGCCAGCAGTTACTCCGGACAGCTCCTGGACGAGCAGTACTTC CASSYSGQLLDEQYF
TRBJ2-3 TRBD2 TRBV24-1 large TGTGCCACCGTTGGGCGGGGGGAAGGAGATACGCAGTATTTT CATVGRGEGDTQYF
TRBJ2-3 . TRBV20-1 few TGCAGTGCCAGCGTGTCGGGGCGAGGCTCAGATACGCAGTATTTT CSASVSGRGSDTQYF
TRBJ1-6 . TRBV18 . TGTGCCAGCTCACGACGGGACGGCCAAAATTCACCCCTCCACTTT CASSRRDGQNSPLHF
TRBJ1-1 TRBD1 TRBV7-2 . TGTGCCAGCAGCAGCGGGACAGGGGCTGAAGCTTTCTTT CASSSGTGAEAFF
TRBJ1-2 . TRBV28 . TGTGCCTGCCGGGGGGGTAGCACTAACTATGGCTACACCTTC CACRGGSTNYGYTF
TRBJ1-2 . TRBV14 . TGTGCCAGCAGCCGCAGGGGTTCGAATGGCTACACCTTC CASSRRGSNGYTF
TRBJ1-6 . TRBV7-9 . TGTGCCAGCAGCTTACGGAAGGGCCGCGGGGATAATTCACCCCTCCACTTT CASSLRKGRGDNSPLHF
TRBJ2-7 . TRBV5-4 few TGTGCCAGCAGCTTGGACAGGGTAAGGAACGAGCAGTACTTC CASSLDRVRNEQYF
TRBJ1-5 TRBD1 TRBV10-2 few TGCGCCACAGGGGGGGGGACAGGGGAAAATCAGCCCCAGCATTTT CATGGGTGENQPQHF
TRBJ1-6 . TRBV30 . TGTGCCTGGAGGGTGGGGTACAGTCGGAATAATTCACCCCTCCACTTT CAWRVGYSRNNSPLHF
TRBJ2-7 . TRBV6-1 few TGTGCCAGCAGTCCGCCTTCCTCCTGGGGGGCCGAGCAGTACTTC CASSPPSSWGAEQYF
TRBJ1-2 TRBD1 TRBV12-3/TRBV12-4 few TGTGCCAGCAGCCCTTGGACAGGGGGAAATGGCTACACCTTC CASSPWTGGNGYTF
TRBJ1-2 TRBD1 TRBV19 . TGTGCCAGTAGGGTCCCCCCAGGGGGCCTTGGCTACACCTTC CASRVPPGGLGYTF
TRBJ2-5 . TRBV11-3 . TGTGCCAGCAGCTTAGAGTACAGGCCCCAAGAGACCCAGTACTTC CASSLEYRPQETQYF
TRBJ2-1 TRBD2 TRBV6-1 . TGTGCCAGCAGATCCGCGGGGGGTCGTTTTTACAATGAGCAGTTCTTC CASRSAGGRFYNEQFF
TRBJ1-1 . TRBV7-3 few TGTGCCAGCAGCCCCACCTCGCTGAACACTGAAGCTTTCTTT CASSPTSLNTEAFF
TRBJ2-3 . TRBV9 . TGTGCCAGCAGCCTACGGGGGCCCAGCACAGATACGCAGTATTTT CASSLRGPSTDTQYF
TRBJ1-1 TRBD1 TRBV5-1 . TGCGCCAGCAGCTTAGACTCGACAGGGTACACTGAAGCTTTCTTT CASSLDSTGYTEAFF
TRBJ2-7 . TRBV12-3/TRBV12-4 few TGTGCCAGCAGTTTTAAACTGGGCTACGAGCAGTACTTC CASSFKLGYEQYF
TRBJ2-7 . TRBV12-3/TRBV12-4 . TGTGCCAGCAGTTTCTATTCCGGTGGGGAGCAGTACTTC CASSFYSGGEQYF
TRBJ1-2 . TRBV20-1 . TGCAGTGCTAGAGATACAGTCACTACTAACAAAGCTAACTATGGCTACACCTTC CSARDTVTTNKANYGYTF
TRBJ1-1 . TRBV12-3/TRBV12-4 . TGTGCCAGCAGTTTGGGTCAGGGCACTGAAGCTTTCTTT CASSLGQGTEAFF
TRBJ2-5 . TRBV19 . TGTGCCAGTAGTCCCCCCGCTGGGCAGAGAGAGACCCAGTACTTC CASSPPAGQRETQYF
TRBJ2-4 . TRBV6-2/TRBV6-3 few TGTGCCAGCAGTTATTCGGGGAGAACGAGTCGTAACATTCAGTACTTC CASSYSGRTSRNIQYF
TRBJ1-2 TRBD1 TRBV19 once TGTGCCAGTAGTACCCGACAGGGTATTGGAGGCTACACCTTC CASSTRQGIGGYTF
TRBJ1-1 TRBD1 TRBV19 few TGTGCCAGTACCAAGGCGAGAACAGGGGACACTGAAGCTTTCTTT CASTKARTGDTEAFF
TRBJ1-4 . TRBV20-1 few TGCAGTGCTAGAGCGGGGTCTAATGAAAAACTGTTTTTT CSARAGSNEKLFF
TRBJ2-2 TRBD1 TRBV5-6 few TGTGCCAGCAGCATGCAGGGACAGGGAAAGAACACCGGGGAGCTGTTTTTT CASSMQGQGKNTGELFF